The 16 T cell receptor beta chains below all came from one sample that was sequenced in a study of patients and donors after allogeneic stem cell transplantation. TCRdb re-called the RT-PCR reads with MiXCR, one entry per CDR3 protein. The sample carries some 880,000 distinct CDR3 sequences, about 20% recorded once. The material sequenced was blood, either unsorted or a sorted T cell fraction (not recorded which). Receptors were obtained from a human donor who was either an allogeneic HSCT recipient or a stem cell or donor lymphocyte infusion donor (not recorded which). It is not recorded whose cells these are; they may come from a transplant donor.

This clonotype was counted a few times. V is TRBV20-1 and J is TRBJ2-2; possibly TRBD1 for D (5 bases). This CDR3 is built from 16 residues. Germline V gene data show CDR1 as DFQATT and CDR2 as SNEGSKA (reference sequence). Trimming stripped 3 bases from V and 7 bases from J, with 21 bases between. Here the CDR3 DNA reads TGCAGTGCTAGGGATTCACAGGACCCATACATCGGGGAGCTGTTTTTT. It is translated as CSARDSQDPYIGELFF.

The V gene is TRBV20-1, the J gene TRBJ1-1; no clear D gene. The CDR3 extends over 14 amino acids. The germline V and J ends were trimmed by 3 bases and 0 bases, with 11 bases remaining between them. The germline V gene encodes CDR1 DFQATT and CDR2 SNEGSKA (reference sequence). The CDR3 sequence is CSASRARMNTEAFF. CDR3 bases: TGCAGTGCTAGTCGGGCGCGTATGAACACTGAAGCTTTCTTT.

In this sample, this clonotype turned up a few times. This chain links TRBV24-1 with TRBJ2-2; no reliable D call. The CDR3 extends over 12 amino acids. Germline V gene data show CDR1 as KGHDR and CDR2 as SFDVKD. The ends were cut back, 6 bases at V and 6 bases at J, with 7 bases in the middle. The CDR3 nucleotides are TGTGCCACCAGTTCCCCAGCCGGGGAGCTGTTTTTT. The encoded protein is CATSSPAGELFF.

In its sample, this clonotype was seen a few times. The CDR3 DNA sequence: TGTGCCAGCAGCGTAGCCCCGGACTCATTAGGAAACACCATATATTTT. This translates into CASSVAPDSLGNTIYF. V gene TRBV9 combines with J gene TRBJ1-3; D is uncertain. In germline, CDR1 is SGDLS, CDR2 YYNGEE. CDR3 size: 16 residues. With 0 bases removed from V and 4 bases from J, the gap between germline ends came to 14 bases.

This clonotype was picked up a small number of times. V usage is TRBV10-3 and J usage is TRBJ1-5; D is undetermined. CDR1 ENHRY and CDR2 SYGVKD come from the germline V gene. V lost 3 bases, J lost 0 bases, and 6 bases lay in between. The CDR3 runs to 14 residues. The CDR3 loop reads CAISDNLSNQPQHF. The CDR3 DNA sequence: TGTGCCATCAGTGACAACCTTAGCAATCAGCCCCAGCATTTT.

At least ten counts were recorded for this clonotype. The chain links TRBV7-9 to TRBJ2-1; D possibly corresponds to TRBD2 (5 bases). The CDR3 spans 12 residues. Germline lookup yields CDR1 SEHNR and CDR2 FQNEAQ (reference sequence). Trimming took 0 bases from V and 10 from J, leaving 7 bases between them. CDR3 coding DNA: TGTGCCAGCAGCTTAGCGCTAGCCGAGCAGTTCTTC. Translated, it gives CASSLALAEQFF. Combining the CDR3 with reference TRBV7-9 and TRBJ2-1 gives the whole variable domain DTGVSQNPRHKITKRGQNVTFRCDPISEHNRLYWYRQTLGQGPEFLTYFQNEAQLEKSRLLSDRFSAERPKGSFSTLEIQRTEQGDSAMYLCASSLALAEQFFGPGTRLTVL.

The gene calls are TRBV30 and TRBJ2-7; 8 positions match TRBD2. The CDR3 has 15 residues. Trimming took 4 bases from V and 1 from J; bases not matched to a gene: 9. Germline V gene data show CDR1 as GTSNPN and CDR2 as SVGIG (reference sequence). Here the CDR3 DNA reads TGTGCCTGGATAGCTAGCGGGCTTAGGTCCTACGAGCAGTACTTC. It yields the protein CAWIASGLRSYEQYF.

This clonotype was counted only a few times. The V and J genes are TRBV6-1 and TRBJ2-3; 13 bases match TRBD2. V dropped 5 bases and J dropped 8; count of bases not matched to a gene: 10. Germline-derived CDR1 and CDR2 are MNHNS and SASEGT. The CDR3 is made up of 16 amino acids. The CDR3 nucleotides are TGTGCCAGCAGTAAGGGACTAGCGGGGCCGCGAGCTACGCAGTATTTT. Translated: CASSKGLAGPRATQYF.

This clonotype has more than one count but fewer than ten. The rearrangement joins TRBV5-1 to TRBJ2-1; possibly TRBD1 or TRBD2 for D (6 bases each). V was pared by 4 bases and J by 9 bases, with 23 bases between. Germline loops: CDR1 SGHRS, CDR2 YFSETQ. This CDR3 contains 16 residues. The CDR3 DNA is TGCGCCAGCAGCCCTGATCGAGGGGGGCCCCGTAGTGAGCAGTTCTTC. Translated: CASSPDRGGPRSEQFF. Supplemented by reference TRBV5-1 and TRBJ2-1, the full variable domain reads KAGVTQTPRYLIKTRGQQVTLSCSPISGHRSVSWYQQTPGQGLQFLFEYFSETQRNKGNFPGRFSGRQFSNSRSEMNVSTLELGDSALYLCASSPDRGGPRSEQFFGPGTRLTVL.

The chain joins TRBV7-9 to TRBJ2-1, with D uncertain. Germline V gene sequence: CDR1 SEHNR, CDR2 FQNEAQ (reference sequence). The CDR3 is made up of 15 amino acids. Trimming took 1 base from V and 3 from J, leaving 10 bases between them. CDR3 in amino acids: CASSLGRSNYNEQFF. In nucleotides, the CDR3 is TGTGCCAGCAGCTTAGGGCGTTCTAACTACAATGAGCAGTTCTTC.

The chain joins TRBV6-5 to TRBJ1-2; tentatively, D is TRBD1 (6 bases). The CDR3 runs 14 residues. Germline assignment: CDR1 MNHEY and CDR2 SVGAGI. The V gene lost 4 bases and the J gene lost 4 bases, with 13 bases spanning the gap. CDR3 in DNA: TGTGCCAGCAGTTCAACAGGGTGGGGCTATGGCTACACCTTC. Its translation: CASSSTGWGYGYTF.

This chain links TRBV18 with TRBJ1-3; TRBD1 matches at 7 bases. Germline V gene lookup returns CDR1 KGHSH and CDR2 LQKENI. CDR3 size: 15 residues. V lost 3 bases to trimming and J lost 3 bases; unmatched junction nucleotides: 5. CDR3: CASSPGDRSGNTIYF. In DNA form, the CDR3 reads TGTGCCAGCTCACCGGGGGACAGAAGTGGAAACACCATATATTTT.

J is TRBJ1-2 and V is TRBV29-1; 7 bases match TRBD1. This CDR3 spans 13 amino acids. Germline V gene sequence: CDR1 SQVTM, CDR2 ANQGSEA. V lost 8 bases and J lost 6; bases outside the gene matches: 12. The CDR3 DNA reads as TGCAGCACCCCTGGGAGGGGGCCGCATGGCTACACCTTC. Its protein is CSTPGRGPHGYTF. Full variable domain (missing parts from reference TRBV29-1 and TRBJ1-2): SAVISQKPSRDICQRGTSLTIQCQVDSQVTMMFWYRQQPGQSLTLIATANQGSEATYESGFVIDKFPISRPNLTFSTLTVSNMSPEDSSIYLCSTPGRGPHGYTFGSGTRLTVV.

This clonotype was detected a few times. The gene calls are TRBV6-2 or TRBV6-3 and TRBJ1-2, with D possibly matching TRBD1 (6 bases). The V end lost 6 bases, the J end lost 4 bases, and 15 bases lay between the germline ends. The germline V gene encodes CDR1 MNHEY and CDR2 SVGEGT. This CDR3 has 14 amino acids. CDR3 coding DNA: TGTGCCAGCAGCGCCCGGACAGAAAGCTATGGCTACACCTTC. Translation gives CASSARTESYGYTF.

The chain carries TRBV7-9 and TRBJ2-7; D is uncertain. Germline V gene data show CDR1 as SEHNR and CDR2 as FQNEAQ (reference sequence). V lost 11 bases and J lost 2, with 13 bases in between. This CDR3 is built from 12 residues. This CDR3 reads CAGSRDAYEQYF. The CDR3 coding sequence is TGTGCCGGCTCAAGAGACGCCTACGAGCAGTACTTC.

This chain connects TRBV5-1 to TRBJ2-1; TRBD2 is a possible D gene (5 bases). CDR3 size: 16 residues. Trimming cost V 0 bases and J 3 bases, with 13 bases left between them. Germline-derived CDR1 and CDR2 are SGHRS and YFSETQ. The CDR3 nucleotides are TGCGCCAGCAGCTTGGGGGAGCAGGCGCTCTACAATGAGCAGTTCTTC. This encodes CASSLGEQALYNEQFF.